This T cell receptor beta chain is from a study of Graves' ophthalmopathy and Graves' hyperthyroidism. In the study overall: Hyperthyroidism was considered stable when no ophthalmopathy appeared within 18 months of follow-up.

Hyperthyroidism patients, aged 18 to 65, were newly diagnosed, under 2 months' duration. The evidence that diagnosis relied on was clinical symptoms, serum thyroxine, TRAb, thyroid ultrasound and orbital computed tomography. Using RNA transcripts, the TCR beta CDR3 regions were amplified. RT-PCR in the first round used HTBI primers; a second-round multiplex PCR followed. TCRdb ran MiXCR on the multiplex PCR reads and lists one entry per CDR3 protein. The sample consists of 900,000 to 1,200,000 distinct CDR3 sequences, less than 45% of them appearing once. Sequenced sample: peripheral blood or thyroid tissue (not recorded which). The clonotype was recovered from an adult man with Graves' hyperthyroidism.

DNA for the CDR3: TGCAGTGCTTATACCCGGGACACTTCCGGCCCCTATGGCTACACCTTC. This translates into CSAYTRDTSGPYGYTF. The gene calls are TRBV20-1 and TRBJ1-2, with a possible D match to TRBD1 (6 bases). V was clipped by 5 bases and J by 4 bases, with 23 bases between them. Germline loops: CDR1 DFQATT, CDR2 SNEGSKA (reference sequence). This CDR3 is 16 amino acids long.